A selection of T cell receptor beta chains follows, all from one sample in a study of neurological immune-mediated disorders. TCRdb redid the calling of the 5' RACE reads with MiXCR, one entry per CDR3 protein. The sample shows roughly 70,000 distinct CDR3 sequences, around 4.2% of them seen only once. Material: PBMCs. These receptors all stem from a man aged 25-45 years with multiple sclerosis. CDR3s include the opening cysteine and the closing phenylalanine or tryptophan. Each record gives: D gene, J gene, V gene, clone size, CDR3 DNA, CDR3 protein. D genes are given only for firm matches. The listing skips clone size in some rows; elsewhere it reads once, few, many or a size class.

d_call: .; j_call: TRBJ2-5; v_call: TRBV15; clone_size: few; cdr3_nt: TGTGCCACCAGCAGAGAACAGCCCCAAGAGACCCAGTACTTC; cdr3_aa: CATSREQPQETQYF
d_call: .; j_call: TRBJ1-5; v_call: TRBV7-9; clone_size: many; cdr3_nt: TGTGCCAGCAGCTCACAGAATCAGCCCCAGCATTTT; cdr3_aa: CASSSQNQPQHF
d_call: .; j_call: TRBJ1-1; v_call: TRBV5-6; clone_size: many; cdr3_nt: TGTGCCAGCAGCTTGGATGGGGGCACTGAAGCTTTCTTT; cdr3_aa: CASSLDGGTEAFF
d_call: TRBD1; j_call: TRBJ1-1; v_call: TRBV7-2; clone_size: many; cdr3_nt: TGTGCCAGCATTATAGGGGACAGGGCGTTCTCGGTAGGTGCTGAAGCTTTCTTT; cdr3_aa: CASIIGDRAFSVGAEAFF
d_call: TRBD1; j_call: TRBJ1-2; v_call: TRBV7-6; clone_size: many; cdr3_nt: TGTGCCAGCAGCCTGTGGACAGGGGTGGGCTACACCTTC; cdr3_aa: CASSLWTGVGYTF
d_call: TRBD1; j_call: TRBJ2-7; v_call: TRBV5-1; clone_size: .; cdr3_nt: TGCGCCAGCAGCCCTGACAGGGTGGTCTACGAGCAGTACTTC; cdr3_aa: CASSPDRVVYEQYF
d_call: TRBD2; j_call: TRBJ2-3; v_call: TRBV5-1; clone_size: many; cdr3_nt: TGCGCCAGCAGCTTGGTCGGGGGGGCCGAGGCAGATACGCAGTATTTT; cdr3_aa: CASSLVGGAEADTQYF
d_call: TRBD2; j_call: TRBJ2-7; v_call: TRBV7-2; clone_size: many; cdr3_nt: TGTGCCAGCAGCTCCATGGGGACTAGCGGGGGAATCCCATCCTACGAGCAGTACTTC; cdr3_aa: CASSSMGTSGGIPSYEQYF
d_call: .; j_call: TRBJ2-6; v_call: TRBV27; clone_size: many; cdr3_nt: TGTGCCAGCAGTTTAGAGGGCCCGTTGGAAGGGGCCAACGTCCTGACTTTC; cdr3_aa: CASSLEGPLEGANVLTF
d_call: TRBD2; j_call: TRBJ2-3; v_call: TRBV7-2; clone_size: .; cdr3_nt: TGTGCCAGCAGCAAACGACTAGCGGGGGCGGCAGATACGCAGTATTTT; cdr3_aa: CASSKRLAGAADTQYF
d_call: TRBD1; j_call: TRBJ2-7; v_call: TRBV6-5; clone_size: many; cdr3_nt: TGTGCCAGCAGCTCATTAGGACAGGGAAGAGGGTACGAGCAGTACTTC; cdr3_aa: CASSSLGQGRGYEQYF
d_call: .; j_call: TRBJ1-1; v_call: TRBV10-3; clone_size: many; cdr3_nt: TGTGCCATCAGTGACAGGGGTCTGAACACTGAAGCTTTCTTT; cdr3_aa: CAISDRGLNTEAFF
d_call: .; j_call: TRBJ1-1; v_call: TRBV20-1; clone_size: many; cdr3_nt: TGCAGTGCTAGAGACTTCTGGAGGACTGAAGCTTTCTTT; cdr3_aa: CSARDFWRTEAFF
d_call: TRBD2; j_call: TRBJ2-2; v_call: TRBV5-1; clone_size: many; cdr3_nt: TGCGCCAGCAGCTCTAGGACTAGCGGGGGAACCGGGGAGCTGTTTTTT; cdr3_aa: CASSSRTSGGTGELFF
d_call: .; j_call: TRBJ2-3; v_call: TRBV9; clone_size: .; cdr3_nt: TGTGCCAGCAGCGTAGAAGGGACAACCCGGGGAGATACGCAGTATTTT; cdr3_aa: CASSVEGTTRGDTQYF
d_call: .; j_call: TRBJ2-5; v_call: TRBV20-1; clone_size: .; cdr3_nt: TGCAGTGCTACAGGGGTAGAGACCCAGTACTTC; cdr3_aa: CSATGVETQYF
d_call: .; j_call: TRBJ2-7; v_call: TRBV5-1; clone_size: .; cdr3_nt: TGCGCCAGAACGCCCTACGAGCAGTACTTC; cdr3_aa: CARTPYEQYF
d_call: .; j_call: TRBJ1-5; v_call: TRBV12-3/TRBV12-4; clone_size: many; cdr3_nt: TGTGCCAGCAGTTCGGACGGGGTCAACTATCAGCCCCAGCATTTT; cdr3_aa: CASSSDGVNYQPQHF
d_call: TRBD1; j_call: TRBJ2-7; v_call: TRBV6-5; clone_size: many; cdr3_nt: TGTGCCAGCAGTTACTTGGGACAGGGAGGTACCTACGAGCAGTACTTC; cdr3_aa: CASSYLGQGGTYEQYF
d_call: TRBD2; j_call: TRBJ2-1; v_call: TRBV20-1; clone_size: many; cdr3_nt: TGCAGTGCCGGACTAGCGGGGGGGAATAAGCAGTTCTTC; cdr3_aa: CSAGLAGGNKQFF
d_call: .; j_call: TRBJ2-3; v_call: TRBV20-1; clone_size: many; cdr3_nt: TGCAGTGCTAGCGCTGCGGGGGCCCGCACAGATACGCAGTATTTT; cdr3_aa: CSASAAGARTDTQYF
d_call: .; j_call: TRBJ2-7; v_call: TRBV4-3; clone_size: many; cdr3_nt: TGCGCCAGCAGCCAAGAGGAGGACGTTGCCTACGAGCAGTACTTC; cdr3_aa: CASSQEEDVAYEQYF
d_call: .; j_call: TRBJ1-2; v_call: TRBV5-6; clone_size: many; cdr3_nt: TGTGCCAGCAGCTTGGGGCCGGGTTACCAACAAGACGACTATGGCTACACCTTC; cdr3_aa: CASSLGPGYQQDDYGYTF